The 8 T cell receptor beta chains given below trace back to one sample, sequenced in a study (dated by TCRdb to about 2015). Library method: multiplex PCR. Sequencing used an Ion Torrent PGM. In the roughly 20-patient analysis, TRBV12-4/TRBJ1-2 clonotypes were amplified using adaptor-ligated barcode primers. Through fastp at Q25 and MiXCR, TCRdb rebuilt clones from the public reads, retaining in-frame beta chains. Each CDR3 protein appears once, grouped with its most common genes and DNA. The sample table shows 950 or so distinct CDR3 sequences, and approximately 5% are seen once. Jointly, the top ten make up approximately 32% of the sample. Specimen: tumor-infiltrating naive CD4+ T cells sorted from the breast tumor. The cell subset or site label, read with the paper, signifies: naive CD4+ T cells, CD4+CD45RA+CD25-. These receptors were obtained from a female donor with breast cancer.

This clonotype is deemed medium-sized. CDR3 coding DNA: TGTGCCACCCTCGGGACATTAGGATATGGCTACACCTTC. It encodes CATLGTLGYGYTF. V and J are TRBV12-3 or TRBV12-4 and TRBJ1-2; perhaps TRBD1 as D (6 bases). The V and J ends lost 10 bases and 5 bases respectively, with 17 bases between them. The CDR3 consists of 13 residues.

By share, this clonotype counts as medium-sized. This rearrangement joins TRBV12-3 or TRBV12-4 to TRBJ1-2; no firm D call. Trimming shortened V by 1 base and J by 4 bases, and 13 bases separated the two germline ends. The CDR3 has 15 residues. In nucleotides, the CDR3 is TGTGCCAGCAGTTTAGATTACCGGGAAATCTATGGCTACACCTTC. This sequence encodes CASSLDYREIYGYTF.

This clonotype is labeled as large. This sequence joins TRBV12-3 or TRBV12-4 and TRBJ1-2, with 8 bases aligning to TRBD1. This CDR3 comprises 13 residues. Germline trimming cut 7 bases from V and 8 bases from J; bases unmatched to any gene: 9. The DNA for the CDR3 is TGTGCCAGCACAAAGGGACAGGCATGGGGCTACACCTTC. Translating gives CASTKGQAWGYTF.

There are a few counts of this clonotype. The chain combines TRBV12-3 or TRBV12-4 with TRBJ1-2; weak D call: TRBD1 (5 bases). The CDR3 totals 14 residues. Trimming took 4 bases from V and 8 from J, leaving 17 bases between them. The CDR3 is CASSSGPVIWGYTF. DNA for the CDR3: TGTGCCAGCAGTTCGGGACCAGTCATTTGGGGCTACACCTTC.

This clonotype has ten or more counts. The rearrangement joins TRBV12-3 or TRBV12-4 to TRBJ1-2; tentatively, D is TRBD1 (5 bases). The CDR3 contains 15 residues. V shed 4 bases and J shed 3 bases, with 15 bases lying between them. For the CDR3, the DNA is TGTGCCAGCAGTTGGGGACTCTGGCGACACTATGGCTACACCTTC. Its protein is CASSWGLWRHYGYTF.

This clonotype is deemed large. DNA of the CDR3: TGTGCCAGCAGTTCGGACGCCAATGGCTACACCTTC. It yields the protein CASSSDANGYTF. This chain uses TRBV12-3 or TRBV12-4 with TRBJ1-2; no clear D. This CDR3 spans 12 amino acids. Trimming took 4 bases from V and 6 from J, leaving 9 bases between them.

This clonotype is termed large. The chain joins TRBV12-3 or TRBV12-4 to TRBJ1-2; D unresolved. V was cut by 4 bases and J by 4 bases, with 4 bases left in between. This CDR3 comprises 11 residues. In DNA, the CDR3 is TGTGCCAGCAGTTACAGCTATGGCTACACCTTC. Protein product: CASSYSYGYTF.

By sample fraction, this clonotype is hyperexpanded. The chain combines TRBV12-3 or TRBV12-4 with TRBJ1-2; D is possibly TRBD1 (5 bases). Trimming took off 4 bases at V and 6 bases at J, with 9 bases between the two ends. CDR3 length equals 12 residues. Written as DNA, the CDR3 is TGTGCCAGCAGTTGGCAGGGAAATGGCTACACCTTC. Its protein product is CASSWQGNGYTF.